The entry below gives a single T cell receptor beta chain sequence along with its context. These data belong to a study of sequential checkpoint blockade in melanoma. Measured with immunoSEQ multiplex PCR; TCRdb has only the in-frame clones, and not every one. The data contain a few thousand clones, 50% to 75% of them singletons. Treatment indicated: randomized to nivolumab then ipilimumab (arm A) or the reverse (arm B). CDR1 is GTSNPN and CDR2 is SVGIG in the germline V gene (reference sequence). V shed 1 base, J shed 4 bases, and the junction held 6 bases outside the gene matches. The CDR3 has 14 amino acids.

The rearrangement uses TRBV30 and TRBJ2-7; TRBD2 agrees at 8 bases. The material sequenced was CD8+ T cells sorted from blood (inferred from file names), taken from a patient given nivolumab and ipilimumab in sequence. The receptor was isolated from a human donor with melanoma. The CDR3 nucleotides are TGTGCCTGGAGTGAACTGGGACTAGGGTACGAGCAGTACTTC. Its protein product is CAWSELGLGYEQYF.